This T cell receptor beta chain was sequenced for a study of cytomegalovirus exposure and HLA in healthy donors. Study-level results: Later work showed greater clonal expansion in HLA-associated TCR beta chains than in equally common others. Sequencing likely produced, as an artifact, a cluster of highly shared sequence variants.

The CDR3 covers 11 residues. CDR1 SGHTA and CDR2 FQGNSA come from the germline V gene. V was trimmed by 5 bases and J by 3 bases, leaving 4 bases between them. Details on this clone: Its antigen remains unidentified.

The PCR ran on 60 Vbeta and 13 Jbeta primers. Repertoires were generated with immunoSEQ multiplex PCR, while TCRdb's copy carries only in-frame clones and drops some. The table gives approximately 70,000 clones; the top ten clones make up around 3.8% of it. The sample taken for sequencing was PBMCs. The chain couples TRBV7-2 to TRBJ1-1; D remains unclear. This TCR was recovered from a female donor in good health and CMV-seropositive. In nucleotides, the CDR3 is TGTGCCAGCAGCCAGGACACTGAAGCTTTCTTT. Protein product: CASSQDTEAFF. The full variable domain, with the rest looked up from reference TRBV7-2 and TRBJ1-1, is GAGVSQSPSNKVTEKGKDVELRCDPISGHTALYWYRQSLGQGLEFLIYFQGNSAPDKSGLPSDRFSAERTGGSVSTLTIQRTQQEDSAVYLCASSQDTEAFFGQGTRLTVV.